This T cell receptor (beta chain) was sequenced for a study of a mutant IDH1 vaccine in newly diagnosed glioma. Clones were sequenced by immunoSEQ multiplex PCR, and TCRdb holds only the in-frame ones, with some missing. The repertoire consists of fewer than 55,000 clones, with about 76% occurring once and the leading ten covering roughly 4.5%. To note about this clone: Its matching antigen is unknown.

Described time point: week 35, safety follow-up. Mutant IDH1 20-mer peptide, at 300 ug, made up each vaccine dose, with topical imiquimod. With 1 base removed from V and 6 bases from J, the gap between germline ends came to 13 bases. This CDR3 is built from 14 residues. Germline values: CDR1 LGHNT, CDR2 FRNRAP. This TCR derives from a woman aged 35 to 49 with glioma. Some clones in this sample may be carry-over from other donors' samples. V is TRBV12-5 and J is TRBJ2-7, with TRBD1 as a possible D gene (7 bases). The source material was PBMCs, sampled from a glioma patient whose treatment included an IDH1 peptide vaccine. In DNA, the CDR3 is TGTGCTAGTGGTTTGGACGGGGGACAGTCCGAGCAGTACTTC. It yields the protein CASGLDGGQSEQYF.